The clone carrying this T cell receptor (beta chain) was found many times. Its antigen remains unidentified. In germline, CDR1 is LNHNV, CDR2 YYDKDF (reference sequence). Trimming cost V 1 base and J 6 bases, with 17 bases left between them. The CDR3 length is 16 residues. Unique molecular identifiers tagged the TCR beta cDNA libraries. From the PCR reads, TCRdb called clonotypes with MiXCR, one entry per CDR3 protein. The sample yields 250,000 to 300,000 distinct CDR3 sequences, 36% seen once. The data originate from a study of post-analysis software for immune sequencing data. Study-level points and caveats: Samples from one preparation batch, clustered by F measure, grouped strongly together. Controls had significantly higher normalized Chao1 diversity than multiple sclerosis patients. When patients were compared with controls, about five TRBV segments were more frequent, TRBV5-6, TRBV5-1 and TRBV20-1 among them.

The sequencing input was blood. The TCR was taken from a girl aged 5-17 years with multiple sclerosis. This chain joins TRBV15 and TRBJ2-3; a weak D match, TRBD1 (5 bases). The CDR3 DNA reads TGTGCCACCAGCAGAGTACCGGGCAGGGTGTTTGATACGCAGTATTTT. It is translated as CATSRVPGRVFDTQYF.